The 25 T cell receptor beta chains below were found in one sample sequenced in a study of blood T cells in healthy people across ages. The use of a sample-barcoded 5' primer and a J-beta primer mix characterized a second PCR of roughly 6 to 11 cycles. TCRdb used MiXCR to reprocess the 5' RACE reads, holding one entry per CDR3 protein. The data show hundreds of thousands of distinct CDR3 sequences, with roughly two fifths seen just once and 30% held by the top ten. The sample taken for sequencing was blood. These TCRs come from a man older than 75 in good health.

This clonotype was seen at least ten times. This rearrangement joins TRBV20-1 to TRBJ2-3; TRBD2 matches at 7 bases. The ends lost 6 bases at V and 0 bases at J; junction bases unmatched: 6. This CDR3 is built from 14 residues. Per germline, CDR1 DFQATT and CDR2 SNEGSKA (reference sequence). CDR3 protein: CSAPSSGSTDTQYF. In DNA, the CDR3 is TGCAGTGCCCCCTCTAGCGGTAGCACAGATACGCAGTATTTT.

As concerns this clonotype: At one end, the junction sequence differs from germline, possibly due to a read error. V and J are TRBV20-1 and TRBJ2-3; weak D call: TRBD1 (6 bases). The germline V gene encodes CDR1 DFQATT and CDR2 SNEGSKA (reference sequence). The length of the CDR3 is 16 residues. CDR3 DNA sequence: TGCAGTGCTGGAGACATTAGAGGGGGAAGCACAGATACGCAGTATTTT. This gives the protein CSAGDIRGGSTDTQYF.

The chain employs TRBV5-6 and TRBJ2-4; 12 bases map to TRBD1. Trimming at V came to 1 base and at J to 0 bases, leaving 5 bases not matched to a gene. The CDR3 has 18 amino acids. The V gene's germline CDR1 is SGHDT and CDR2 YYEEEE. This chain's CDR3 is CASSLLGQGAIAKNIQYF. DNA of the CDR3: TGTGCCAGCAGCTTGTTGGGACAGGGGGCGATAGCCAAAAACATTCAGTACTTC.

The chain uses TRBV6-2 or TRBV6-3 and TRBJ2-1; either TRBD1 or TRBD2 may fit D (5 bases each). Between the trimmed V and J ends, which lost 10 bases and 7 bases, there was a span of 23 bases. This CDR3 spans 15 amino acids. The germline V gene encodes CDR1 MNHEY and CDR2 SVGEGT. CDR3 nucleotide sequence: TGTGCCACCCACCCCCTGGGACGGTCTTTAAATGAGCAGTTCTTC. Translating it yields CATHPLGRSLNEQFF.

This clonotype was counted between two and nine times. V usage is TRBV27 and J usage is TRBJ1-1, with unresolved D. V was clipped by 9 bases and J by 0 bases, with 14 bases between them. The CDR3 runs to 14 residues. Germline assignment: CDR1 MNHEY and CDR2 SMNVEV (reference sequence). The chain's CDR3 is CASREPGLNTEAFF. The CDR3 DNA follows: TGTGCCAGTCGAGAACCAGGCTTGAACACTGAAGCTTTCTTT.

The rearrangement links TRBV12-3 or TRBV12-4 to TRBJ2-7; D is possibly TRBD1 (6 bases). V dropped 7 bases and J dropped 4 bases, with 11 bases sitting between them. The length of the CDR3 is 12 residues. The CDR3 DNA reads TGTGCCAGCACCCAGGGGATTTACGAGCAGTACTTC. Protein: CASTQGIYEQYF.

This clonotype was found a few times. The J gene is TRBJ2-7, the V gene TRBV7-9; 9 nucleotides match TRBD2. The germline CDR1 and CDR2 sequences are SEHNR and FQNEAQ (reference sequence). V dropped 5 bases and J dropped 3; count of bases not matched to a gene: 5. There are 14 residues in the CDR3. CDR3 amino acids: CASSPIAGVYEQYF. Here the CDR3 DNA reads TGTGCCAGCAGCCCAATAGCGGGGGTCTACGAGCAGTACTTC.

The CDR3 DNA reads as TGTGCCAGCAGTTTCTTCGGGACAGGGATGGCCAAAAACATTCAGTACTTC. It is translated as CASSFFGTGMAKNIQYF. The chain has TRBV28 and TRBJ2-4; 9 bases are shared with TRBD1. This CDR3 is 17 amino acids long. Germline V gives CDR1 MDHEN, CDR2 SYDVKM. Germline trimming cut 3 bases from V and 1 base from J; bases unmatched to any gene: 7.

This clonotype showed up many times. In DNA, the CDR3 is TGTGCCAGCAGCTCACAGGTCTCTGGGGCCAACGTCCTGACTTTC. Protein product: CASSSQVSGANVLTF. This chain links TRBV7-2 with TRBJ2-6; D perhaps matches TRBD1 (5 bases). The CDR3 length is 15 residues. Germline V gene data show CDR1 as SGHTA and CDR2 as FQGNSA. V lost 4 bases and J 0 bases, leaving 7 bases between the germline ends.

This sequence joins TRBV6-6 and TRBJ1-6; D is unclear. The V and J ends lost 2 bases and 4 bases respectively, with 9 bases between them. The CDR3 consists of 15 residues. Germline V gives CDR1 MNHNY, CDR2 SVGAGI (reference sequence). This chain's CDR3 is CASSYAPAYNSPLHF. The DNA of the CDR3 is TGTGCCAGCAGTTACGCGCCCGCATATAATTCACCCCTCCACTTT.

In the case of this clonotype: With a much larger clone just one base away, this may be a read error. The chain has TRBV7-3 and TRBJ2-1; D possibly corresponds to TRBD1 (5 bases). V was trimmed by 2 bases and J by 13 bases, leaving 18 bases between them. The CDR3 is made up of 14 amino acids. Germline V CDR1 and CDR2: SGHTA, FQGTGA. The CDR3 protein is CASSLGRRGETQFF. CDR3 DNA: TGTGCCAGCAGCTTAGGCCGAAGGGGCGAGACCCAGTTCTTC.

The genes are TRBV6-2 or TRBV6-3 and TRBJ2-3; tentative D call: TRBD1 (6 bases). V was cut by 7 bases and J by 3 bases, with 17 bases left in between. The germline V gene encodes CDR1 MNHEY and CDR2 SVGEGT. This CDR3 region has 15 residues. CDR3 DNA: TGTGCCAGCACCTCACAGGGCCGAATGACAGATACGCAGTATTTT. Translating gives CASTSQGRMTDTQYF.

The V call is TRBV10-3, the J call TRBJ2-3; D uncertain. Germline CDR1 and CDR2: ENHRY and SYGVKD. This CDR3 spans 14 amino acids. The V and J ends lost 0 bases and 8 bases respectively, with 12 bases between them. Here the CDR3 DNA reads TGTGCCATCAGTGAGTCGGCTGGGTTAGGTACGCAGTATTTT. Translating gives CAISESAGLGTQYF.

This clonotype was detected a few times. The chain couples TRBV4-1 to TRBJ2-7; 9 bases line up with TRBD2. This CDR3 has 15 residues. V gave up 1 base and J gave up 7 bases; unmatched junction bases: 8. The V gene's germline CDR1 is MGHRA and CDR2 YSYEKL. The CDR3 sequence is CASSQVAGGLGEQYF. The CDR3 nucleotides are TGCGCCAGCAGCCAAGTGGCGGGGGGGCTAGGAGAGCAGTACTTC.

In the case of this clonotype: At one boundary the junction diverges from the germline segment, which might be a read error. The rearrangement links TRBV12-3 or TRBV12-4 to TRBJ2-1; TRBD2 agrees at 14 bases. The CDR3 length is 16 residues. The CDR3 coding sequence is TGTGCCAGCAGTCGACTAGCGGGAGGGACATACAATGAGCAGTCCTTC. This gives the protein CASSRLAGGTYNEQSF.

This sequence joins TRBV4-2 and TRBJ2-1; 10 positions match TRBD1. This CDR3 region has 16 residues. The junction had 10 bases not matched to a gene; V was cut back by 3 bases and J by 8 bases. Germline V gives CDR1 LGHNA, CDR2 YNFKEQ. CDR3 coding DNA: TGTGCCAGCAGCCAGGGGGGACAGGGGTTATGGTATGAGCAGTTCTTC. Protein product: CASSQGGQGLWYEQFF.

This clonotype was counted once. This chain connects TRBV20-1 to TRBJ1-6; 7 bases line up with TRBD1. Germline loops: CDR1 DFQATT, CDR2 SNEGSKA (reference sequence). CDR3 length: 15 residues. V trimming: 4 bases; J trimming: 8 bases; junction bases outside the gene matches: 11. The CDR3 here is CSANQGGRKDSPLHF. CDR3 bases: TGCAGTGCTAACCAGGGGGGCAGAAAGGATTCACCCCTCCACTTT.

In this sample, this clonotype turned up a few times. CDR3 region: CAIRGQGGGYEQYF. The CDR3 DNA is TGTGCCATCAGGGGACAGGGGGGCGGGTACGAGCAGTACTTC. The V and J genes are TRBV10-3 and TRBJ2-4, with 11 bases matching TRBD1. The J call is uncertain, as TRBJ2-7 better fits the DNA end. The CDR3 contains 14 residues. Germline V gene data show CDR1 as ENHRY and CDR2 as SYGVKD.

The chain recombines TRBV18 with TRBJ2-3; D call uncertain. The CDR3 has 13 amino acids. Looked up from germline, CDR1 is KGHSH and CDR2 is LQKENI. V was pared by 4 bases and J by 5 bases, with 10 bases between. CDR3 sequence: CASSRKEKDTQYF. CDR3 bases: TGTGCCAGCTCACGGAAGGAAAAAGATACGCAGTATTTT.

This clonotype occurred a few times. The chain couples TRBV4-1 to TRBJ1-4; D perhaps matches TRBD1 (6 bases). The CDR3 spans 15 residues. Germline V lookup: CDR1 MGHRA, CDR2 YSYEKL. The germline V and J ends were trimmed by 1 base and 4 bases, with 10 bases remaining between them. CDR3 protein: CASSQVGQINEKLFF. The DNA for the CDR3 is TGCGCCAGCAGCCAAGTTGGACAGATTAATGAAAAACTGTTTTTT.

This sequence joins TRBV20-1 and TRBJ2-3, with 10 positions matching TRBD2. J lost 5 bases, V lost 5 bases, and 7 bases had no gene match. Per germline, CDR1 DFQATT and CDR2 SNEGSKA (reference sequence). The CDR3 is 14 amino acids. CDR3 DNA sequence: TGCAGTGCTTCAAGCGGGGGGGGGTTAGATACGCAGTATTTT. Translated: CSASSGGGLDTQYF.

Points on this clonotype: It may be a read error: a sequence one base away is much more abundant. The J gene is TRBJ2-1, the V gene TRBV20-1, with 12 nucleotides matching TRBD2. This CDR3 has 16 amino acids. The V gene's germline CDR1 is DFQATT and CDR2 SNEGSKA (reference sequence). Trimming took 6 bases from V and 9 from J; bases not matched to a gene: 15. The CDR3 is CSAPSSSGRANSEQFF. The DNA of the CDR3 is TGCAGTGCCCCATCCTCTAGCGGGAGGGCCAACAGTGAGCAGTTCTTC.

This chain links TRBV6-2 or TRBV6-3 with TRBJ2-3; 9 nucleotides match TRBD2. The germline V gene has CDR1 MNHEY and CDR2 SVGEGT. The junction had 2 bases not matched to a gene; V was cut back by 2 bases and J by 2 bases. The CDR3 runs to 15 residues. CDR3 nucleotides: TGTGCCAGCAGTTACGGGACTAGCTCCACAGATACGCAGTATTTT. This codes for CASSYGTSSTDTQYF.

The chain combines TRBV20-1 with TRBJ2-3; 9 bases line up with TRBD2. CDR3 size: 16 residues. Germline V gene sequence: CDR1 DFQATT, CDR2 SNEGSKA (reference sequence). V lost 5 bases and J lost 1; bases outside the gene matches: 10. CDR3 DNA: TGCAGTGCTCGCCGGACTAGCGCGGGAGGCACAGATACGCAGTATTTT. It codes for CSARRTSAGGTDTQYF.

This clonotype turned up a few times. This chain joins TRBV27 and TRBJ2-5; 7 bases map to TRBD1. The CDR3 length is 16 residues. V lost 6 bases to trimming and J lost 0 bases; unmatched junction nucleotides: 10. CDR1 is MNHEY, CDR2 SMNVEV, per germline (reference sequence). The CDR3 nucleotides are TGTGCCAGCAGACCCGTGGACAGGATGTACCAAGAGACCCAGTACTTC. Protein product: CASRPVDRMYQETQYF.